The 15 T cell receptor beta chains below come from one sample, sequenced in a study of blood T cell repertoires in COVID-19. Only in-frame clones appear in the TCRdb table, and some are missing; sequencing was by immunoSEQ multiplex PCR. The sample includes 250,000 to 300,000 clones, roughly 90% seen only once; the top ten take roughly 13%. The sample comprised peripheral blood. These receptors came from a woman aged 70-85 years with COVID-19, enrolled during active disease.

V is TRBV28 and J is TRBJ2-7; a possible D gene is TRBD2 (6 bases). The CDR3 contains 12 residues. V lost 3 bases to trimming and J lost 5 bases, with 8 bases between them. Germline V gene data show CDR1 as MDHEN and CDR2 as SYDVKM. The CDR3 loop is CASSFAGNEQYF. In DNA form, the CDR3 reads TGTGCCAGCAGTTTCGCGGGGAACGAGCAGTACTTC.

This clone has only a few counts. This chain uses TRBV2 with TRBJ1-5, with no clear D. The CDR3 covers 15 residues. Germline CDR1 and CDR2: SNHLY and FYNNEI. Trimming cost V 1 base and J 3 bases, with 10 bases left between them. For the CDR3, the DNA is TGTGCCAGCAGTGAAGGTCGCGGTGACAATCAGCCCCAGCATTTT. Translation gives CASSEGRGDNQPQHF.

The rearrangement uses TRBV28 and TRBJ1-1, with 7 bases fitting TRBD1. Germline lookup yields CDR1 MDHEN and CDR2 SYDVKM. The CDR3 runs to 14 residues. J was trimmed by 0 bases and V by 4 bases; bases with no gene match: 2. The chain's CDR3 is CASSSGQVNTEAFF. The CDR3 DNA is TGTGCCAGCAGTTCCGGACAGGTGAACACTGAAGCTTTCTTT.

This clone was seen just once. The sample carries other DNA sequences with the same CDR3. The genes are TRBV7-8 and TRBJ2-7; 7 bases align to TRBD2. The CDR3 totals 13 residues. The trim removed 3 bases at V and 1 base at J, leaving 0 bases unmatched. In germline, CDR1 is SGHVS, CDR2 FQNEAQ. CDR3 coding DNA: TGTGCCAGCAGCTTCGGGGGGTCCTACGAGCAGTACTTC. Translating gives CASSFGGSYEQYF.

The gene calls are TRBV5-1 and TRBJ1-1; 10 nucleotides agree with TRBD1. With V trimmed by 4 bases and J by 5 bases, 8 bases remained unmatched. The CDR3 runs 15 residues. Germline V CDR1 and CDR2: SGHRS, YFSETQ. CDR3 DNA sequence: TGCGCCAGCAGCGGGGGACAGGGGTCATGGACTGAAGCTTTCTTT. Translating gives CASSGGQGSWTEAFF.

This clone was seen only once. This chain's CDR3 is CASSQFSGTGGSGELFF. CDR3 sequence (DNA): TGTGCCAGCAGCCAATTTTCCGGGACAGGAGGATCCGGGGAGCTGTTTTTT. This sequence joins TRBV9 and TRBJ2-2, with 8 nucleotides matching TRBD1. CDR3 length: 17 residues. The germline gives CDR1 SGDLS, CDR2 YYNGEE. V shed 4 bases and J 6 bases; nucleotides not matched to a gene: 14.

V gene TRBV5-1 combines with J gene TRBJ2-7; TRBD2 matches at 8 bases. V lost 4 bases and J lost 5; bases outside the gene matches: 14. The CDR3 has 16 amino acids. CDR1 is SGHRS and CDR2 is YFSETQ in the germline V gene. CDR3 loop: CASSPPGGAILDEQYF. CDR3 in DNA: TGCGCCAGCAGCCCACCGGGGGGGGCGATTCTCGACGAGCAGTACTTC.

The V call is TRBV11-2, the J call TRBJ2-2; 7 bases align to TRBD2. Germline trimming cut 4 bases from V and 6 bases from J; bases unmatched to any gene: 5. Germline loops: CDR1 SGHAT, CDR2 FQNNGV. The CDR3 runs to 14 residues. The CDR3 here is CASSWAGVPGELFF. CDR3 DNA: TGTGCCAGCAGCTGGGCGGGGGTGCCCGGGGAGCTGTTTTTT.

This chain joins TRBV28 and TRBJ2-7; 8 positions agree with TRBD2. The CDR3 is made up of 13 amino acids. With 6 bases clipped from V and 4 bases from J, the junction kept 5 bases outside the gene matches. Per the germline V gene, CDR1 is MDHEN and CDR2 is SYDVKM. The CDR3 sequence is CASSRGGRYEQYF. DNA of the CDR3: TGTGCCAGCAGCCGGGGGGGCCGTTACGAGCAGTACTTC.

This sequence joins TRBV28 and TRBJ1-2, with D unresolved. From germline, CDR1 is MDHEN and CDR2 SYDVKM. The CDR3 has 14 residues. With 8 bases removed from V and 8 bases from J, the gap between germline ends came to 21 bases. CDR3 in amino acids: CASGSFTGPRGYTF. CDR3 DNA sequence: TGTGCCAGCGGCTCCTTTACGGGTCCACGAGGCTACACCTTC.

The chain joins TRBV7-9 to TRBJ2-3; TRBD2 agrees at 10 bases. The CDR3 has 16 amino acids. Trimming removed 4 bases from V and 9 bases from J; junction bases left unmatched: 13. Germline V gives CDR1 SEHNR, CDR2 FQNEAQ (reference sequence). The CDR3 protein is CASSSPGLAVRETQYF. Written as DNA, the CDR3 is TGTGCCAGCAGCTCCCCCGGACTAGCGGTCAGGGAGACGCAGTATTTT.

Only one count was recorded for this clone. This chain links TRBV18 with TRBJ2-2, with TRBD1 matching 8 bases. The CDR3 is 14 residues long. The V segment lost 2 bases and the J segment 4 bases; nucleotides outside the gene matches: 0. CDR1 KGHSH and CDR2 LQKENI come from the germline V gene. The CDR3 sequence is CASSPDRGTGELFF. The CDR3 nucleotides are TGTGCCAGCTCACCAGACAGGGGCACCGGGGAGCTGTTTTTT.

This chain joins TRBV5-1 and TRBJ1-1; D perhaps matches TRBD1 (5 bases). Germline V gives CDR1 SGHRS, CDR2 YFSETQ. This CDR3 has 14 residues. The V and J ends lost 4 bases and 2 bases respectively, with 12 bases between them. The CDR3: CASSPGGANTEAFF. The CDR3 DNA reads TGCGCCAGCAGCCCGGGGGGAGCTAACACTGAAGCTTTCTTT.

This chain connects TRBV30 to TRBJ1-3; no reliable D call. CDR3 length: 11 residues. Trimming pared 3 bases from V and 9 bases from J, leaving 9 bases between. Germline CDR1 and CDR2: GTSNPN and SVGIG (reference sequence). The CDR3: CAWRGGPTIYF. The CDR3, as DNA: TGTGCCTGGAGGGGCGGGCCCACCATATATTTT.

The V and J genes are TRBV5-1 and TRBJ1-6; 9 bases line up with TRBD1. V trimming: 3 bases; J trimming: 3 bases; junction bases outside the gene matches: 7. This CDR3 comprises 17 residues. Germline V CDR1 and CDR2: SGHRS, YFSETQ. Here the CDR3 DNA reads TGCGCCAGCAGCTCAGGGTCGACAGGGGGCTATAATTCACCCCTCCACTTT. This sequence encodes CASSSGSTGGYNSPLHF.